The 5 T cell receptor beta chains below were found in one sample sequenced in a study of cytomegalovirus exposure and HLA in healthy donors. The study ran its PCR with 60 Vbeta and 13 Jbeta primers. The assay was immunoSEQ multiplex PCR, and TCRdb's table has in-frame clones only and misses some. The data hold around 160,000 clones, with around 77% observed a single time. Sequencing used PBMCs. The receptor set was obtained from a woman aged 40 to 50 in good health and CMV-seronegative.

The chain couples TRBV7-2 to TRBJ1-2; 11 bases map to TRBD1. Germline-derived CDR1 and CDR2 are SGHTA and FQGNSA. This CDR3 contains 14 residues. V gave up 5 bases and J gave up 8 bases; unmatched junction bases: 7. The CDR3 nucleotides read TGTGCCAGCAGCCACCGGACAGGGGGCGAAGGCTACACCTTC. Its translation is CASSHRTGGEGYTF.

The J gene is TRBJ2-7, the V gene TRBV20-1, with D perhaps matching TRBD2 (6 bases). Germline loops: CDR1 DFQATT, CDR2 SNEGSKA (reference sequence). The CDR3 sequence is 11 residues long. CDR3 in DNA: TGCAGCCTCGGGGGTAGAGACGAGCAGTACTTC. Protein product: CSLGGRDEQYF.

V usage is TRBV21-1 and J usage is TRBJ2-3; no DNA check was done on the table's D call, TRBD2. TRBV21-1 is a listed pseudogene. The CDR3 has 18 amino acids. CDR3 sequence: CASSKATSGRWVKDTQYF. In DNA, the CDR3 is TGTGCCAGCAGCAAAGCGACTAGCGGGAGGTGGGTAAAGGATACGCAGTATTTT.

This clone was found a few times. V gene TRBV30 combines with J gene TRBJ2-3; 13 bases map to TRBD2. The CDR3 consists of 20 residues. The junction had 16 bases not matched to a gene; V was cut back by 2 bases and J by 2 bases. Germline V lookup: CDR1 GTSNPN, CDR2 SVGIG (reference sequence). Here the CDR3 DNA reads TGTGCCTGGAGTCGCTCTAGGACTAGCGGGAGTCCTACCCTCACAGATACGCAGTATTTT. Protein sequence: CAWSRSRTSGSPTLTDTQYF. Variable domain in full (rest from reference TRBV30 and TRBJ2-3): SQTIHQWPATLVQPVGSPLSLECTVEGTSNPNLYWYRQAAGRGLQLLFYSVGIGQISSEVPQNLSASRPQDRQFILSSKKLLLSDSGFYLCAWSRSRTSGSPTLTDTQYFGPGTRLTVL.

The chain has TRBV9 and TRBJ2-3; no reliable D call. V gave up 3 bases and J gave up 0 bases, with 5 bases separating them. CDR1 is SGDLS, CDR2 YYNGEE, per germline. CDR3 length: 13 residues. The CDR3 here is CASSGASTDTQYF. The CDR3 DNA reads TGTGCCAGCAGCGGAGCTAGCACAGATACGCAGTATTTT.